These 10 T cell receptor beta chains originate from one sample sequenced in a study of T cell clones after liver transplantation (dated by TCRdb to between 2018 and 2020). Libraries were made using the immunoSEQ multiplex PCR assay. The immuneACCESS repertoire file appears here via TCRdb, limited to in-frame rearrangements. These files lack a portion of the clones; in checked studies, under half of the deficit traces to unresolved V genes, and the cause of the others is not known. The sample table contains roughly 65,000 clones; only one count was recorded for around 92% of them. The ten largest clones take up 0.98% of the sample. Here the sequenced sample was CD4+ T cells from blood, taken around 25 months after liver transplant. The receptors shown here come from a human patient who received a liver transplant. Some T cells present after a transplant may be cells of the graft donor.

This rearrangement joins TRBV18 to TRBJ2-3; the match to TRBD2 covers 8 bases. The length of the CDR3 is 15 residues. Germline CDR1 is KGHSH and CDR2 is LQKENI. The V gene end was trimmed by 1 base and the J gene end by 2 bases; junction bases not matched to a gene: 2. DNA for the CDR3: TGTGCCAGCTCACCACTAGCGGGACTCACAGATACGCAGTATTTT. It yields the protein CASSPLAGLTDTQYF.

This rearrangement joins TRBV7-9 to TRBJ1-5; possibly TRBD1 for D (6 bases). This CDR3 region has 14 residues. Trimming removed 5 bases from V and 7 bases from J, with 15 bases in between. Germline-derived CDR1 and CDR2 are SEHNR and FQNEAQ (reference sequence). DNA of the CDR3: TGTGCCAGCAGCCCATTAGGGGGGAACCAGCCCCAGCATTTT. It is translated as CASSPLGGNQPQHF.

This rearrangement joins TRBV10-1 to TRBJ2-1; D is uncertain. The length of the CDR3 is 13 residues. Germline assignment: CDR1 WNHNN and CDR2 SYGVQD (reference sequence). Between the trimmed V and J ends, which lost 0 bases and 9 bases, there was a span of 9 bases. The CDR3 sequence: CASSESDLSEQFF. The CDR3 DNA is TGCGCCAGCAGTGAGTCGGACCTGAGTGAGCAGTTCTTC.

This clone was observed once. In nucleotides, the CDR3 is TGTGCCACCAGCAGAGATGTCACCGGGGAGCTGTTTTTT. It is translated as CATSRDVTGELFF. The gene calls are TRBV15 and TRBJ2-2; no definite D call. With 0 bases removed from V and 4 bases from J, the gap between germline ends came to 3 bases. CDR3 length: 13 amino acids. Germline-derived CDR1 and CDR2 are LNHNV and YYDKDF (reference sequence). Full variable domain (rest looked up from reference TRBV15 and TRBJ2-2): DAMVIQNPRYQVTQFGKPVTLSCSQTLNHNVMYWYQQKSSQAPKLLFHYYDKDFNNEADTPDNFQSRRPNTSFCFLDIRSPGLGDTAMYLCATSRDVTGELFFGEGSRLTVL.

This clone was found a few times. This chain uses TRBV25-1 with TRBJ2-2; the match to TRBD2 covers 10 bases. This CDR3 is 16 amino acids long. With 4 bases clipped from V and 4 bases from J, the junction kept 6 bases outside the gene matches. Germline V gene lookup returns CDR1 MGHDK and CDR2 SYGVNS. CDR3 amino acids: CASSGLAGDVTGELFF. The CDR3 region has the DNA TGTGCCAGCAGTGGGCTAGCGGGAGATGTCACCGGGGAGCTGTTTTTT.

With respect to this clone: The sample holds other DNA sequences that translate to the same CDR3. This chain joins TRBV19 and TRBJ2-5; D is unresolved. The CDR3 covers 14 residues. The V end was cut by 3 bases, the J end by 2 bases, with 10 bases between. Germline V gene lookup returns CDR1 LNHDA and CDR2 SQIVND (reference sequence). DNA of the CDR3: TGTGCCAGTAGTATTGGACCGACGCAAGAGACCCAGTACTTC. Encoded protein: CASSIGPTQETQYF.

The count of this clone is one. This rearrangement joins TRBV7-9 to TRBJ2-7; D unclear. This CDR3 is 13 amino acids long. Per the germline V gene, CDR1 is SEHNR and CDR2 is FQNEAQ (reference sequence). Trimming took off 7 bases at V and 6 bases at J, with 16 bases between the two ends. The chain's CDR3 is CASTTPTFSEQYF. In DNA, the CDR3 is TGTGCCAGCACCACCCCGACTTTTTCCGAGCAGTACTTC. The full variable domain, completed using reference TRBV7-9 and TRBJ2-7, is DTGVSQNPRHKITKRGQNVTFRCDPISEHNRLYWYRQTLGQGPEFLTYFQNEAQLEKSRLLSDRFSAERPKGSFSTLEIQRTEQGDSAMYLCASTTPTFSEQYFGPGTRLTVT.

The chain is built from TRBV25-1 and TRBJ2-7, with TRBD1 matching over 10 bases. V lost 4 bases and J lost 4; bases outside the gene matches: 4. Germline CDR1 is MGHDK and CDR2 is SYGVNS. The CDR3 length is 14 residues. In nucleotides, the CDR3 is TGTGCCAGCAGTGCTCGGGACAGGGGATACGAGCAGTACTTC. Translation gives CASSARDRGYEQYF.

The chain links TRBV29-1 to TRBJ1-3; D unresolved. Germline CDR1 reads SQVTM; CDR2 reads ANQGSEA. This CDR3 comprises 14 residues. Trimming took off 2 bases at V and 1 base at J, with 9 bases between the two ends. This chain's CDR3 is CSVESPLSGNTIYF. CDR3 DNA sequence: TGCAGCGTTGAATCGCCACTTTCTGGAAACACCATATATTTT. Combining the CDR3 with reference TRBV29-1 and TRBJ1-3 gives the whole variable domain SAVISQKPSRDICQRGTSLTIQCQVDSQVTMMFWYRQQPGQSLTLIATANQGSEATYESGFVIDKFPISRPNLTFSTLTVSNMSPEDSSIYLCSVESPLSGNTIYFGEGSWLTVV.

The CDR3 reads CASSRMGGASYEQYF. For the CDR3, the DNA is TGTGCCAGCAGCCGTATGGGGGGAGCCTCCTACGAGCAGTACTTC. The V call is TRBV14, the J call TRBJ2-7; TRBD2 is a possible D gene (6 bases). Germline V gene data show CDR1 as SGHDN and CDR2 as FVKESK. The CDR3 runs 15 residues. Trimming shortened V by 4 bases and J by 0 bases, and 13 bases separated the two germline ends.